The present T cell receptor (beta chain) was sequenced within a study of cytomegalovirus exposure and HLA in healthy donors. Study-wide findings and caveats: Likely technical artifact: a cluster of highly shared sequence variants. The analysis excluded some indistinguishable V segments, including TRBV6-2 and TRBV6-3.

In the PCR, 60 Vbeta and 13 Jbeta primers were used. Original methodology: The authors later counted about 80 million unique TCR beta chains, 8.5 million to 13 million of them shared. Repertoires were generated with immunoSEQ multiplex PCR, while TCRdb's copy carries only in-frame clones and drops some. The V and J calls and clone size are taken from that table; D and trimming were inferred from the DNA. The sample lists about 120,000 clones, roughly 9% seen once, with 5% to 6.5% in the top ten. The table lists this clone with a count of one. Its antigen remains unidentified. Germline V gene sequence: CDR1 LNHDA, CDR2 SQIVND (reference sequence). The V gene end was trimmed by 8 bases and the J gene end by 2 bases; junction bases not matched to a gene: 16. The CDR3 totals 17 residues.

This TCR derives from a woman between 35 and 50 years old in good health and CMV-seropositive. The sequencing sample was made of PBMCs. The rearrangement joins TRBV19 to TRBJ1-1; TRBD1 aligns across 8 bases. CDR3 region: CASRSRAGGTSNTEAFF. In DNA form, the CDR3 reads TGTGCCAGTCGGTCAAGGGCAGGGGGCACTTCAAACACTGAAGCTTTCTTT.